The 10 T cell receptor beta chains presented below share a single source sample, sequenced in a study of T-cell memory formation after mild COVID-19. TCRdb called the 5' RACE reads again in MiXCR, with one record for every CDR3 protein. The sample includes approximately 560,000 distinct CDR3 sequences, 15% to 20% seen only once; the top ten take around 7.8%. Sequenced input: PBMCs or a T cell subset sorted from them (not recorded which). The receptors originated from an adult woman who had mild COVID-19 (a few samples of this study predate the infection). Cell type and time point are not known.

This clonotype was seen ten or more times. The gene calls are TRBV24-1 and TRBJ2-7, with D possibly matching TRBD2 (5 bases). Trimming left V 9 bases short and J 0 bases short, with 17 bases between. From germline, CDR1 is KGHDR and CDR2 SFDVKD. The CDR3 extends over 15 amino acids. DNA for the CDR3: TGTGCCACCCCCGGCGAGGGCCGAACCTCCTACGAGCAGTACTTC. It encodes CATPGEGRTSYEQYF.

The chain combines TRBV5-1 with TRBJ2-7; D gene uncertain. CDR3 size: 13 residues. Germline lookup yields CDR1 SGHRS and CDR2 YFSETQ. V was clipped by 0 bases and J by 5 bases, with 9 bases between them. The CDR3 DNA sequence: TGCGCCAGCAGCTTGGATAACAGCCACGAGCAGTACTTC. As protein: CASSLDNSHEQYF.

V and J are TRBV7-9 and TRBJ2-3; 11 bases are shared with TRBD2. V lost 6 bases to trimming and J lost 6 bases; unmatched junction nucleotides: 8. The germline V gene encodes CDR1 SEHNR and CDR2 FQNEAQ (reference sequence). The CDR3 has 15 amino acids. The CDR3: CASSFPTSGKDTQYF. The CDR3 DNA is TGTGCCAGCAGTTTCCCGACTAGCGGGAAGGATACGCAGTATTTT.

This clonotype was found a few times. The chain couples TRBV4-3 to TRBJ2-7; D is uncertain. CDR1 LGHNA and CDR2 YSLEER come from the germline V gene. This CDR3 is built from 15 residues. With 0 bases removed from V and 3 bases from J, the gap between germline ends came to 12 bases. In nucleotides, the CDR3 is TGCGCCAGCAGCCAAGAATGGGCAGCTAACTACGAGCAGTACTTC. Translated: CASSQEWAANYEQYF.

This sequence joins TRBV20-1 and TRBJ2-7; D might be TRBD2 (7 bases). V was pared by 6 bases and J by 3 bases, with 21 bases between. CDR1 is DFQATT, CDR2 SNEGSKA, per germline (reference sequence). The CDR3 spans 15 residues. Written as DNA, the CDR3 is TGCAGTGCGGAGGGAGGGGGGACAAATAACTACGAGCAGTACTTC. Protein product: CSAEGGGTNNYEQYF.

There are a few counts of this clonotype. This sequence joins TRBV9 and TRBJ1-2, with TRBD1 matching 9 bases. There are 15 residues in the CDR3. With 3 bases clipped from V and 5 bases from J, the junction kept 8 bases outside the gene matches. Germline CDR1 SGDLS, CDR2 YYNGEE. The CDR3 DNA reads as TGTGCCAGCAGCGAGGGACAGGGAGAGTTTTATGGCTACACCTTC. It is translated as CASSEGQGEFYGYTF.

This clonotype was seen a handful of times. The chain couples TRBV29-1 to TRBJ1-1; a weak D match, TRBD1 (6 bases). V lost 2 bases and J 0 bases, leaving 13 bases between the germline ends. This CDR3 region has 15 residues. CDR1 is SQVTM, CDR2 ANQGSEA, per germline. This chain's CDR3 is CSVERSGALNTEAFF. CDR3 DNA: TGCAGCGTTGAAAGATCAGGGGCACTGAACACTGAAGCTTTCTTT. The full variable domain, its missing parts supplied by reference TRBV29-1 and TRBJ1-1, is SAVISQKPSRDICQRGTSLTIQCQVDSQVTMMFWYRQQPGQSLTLIATANQGSEATYESGFVIDKFPISRPNLTFSTLTVSNMSPEDSSIYLCSVERSGALNTEAFFGQGTRLTVV.

This sequence joins TRBV15 and TRBJ2-3; 7 bases are a match to TRBD2. V shed 8 bases, J shed 3 bases, and the junction held 11 bases outside the gene matches. Germline V CDR1 and CDR2: LNHNV, YYDKDF (reference sequence). This CDR3 has 15 amino acids. In DNA, the CDR3 is TGTGCCACCTCTCATGGCGGGAGTTGGACAGATACGCAGTATTTT. Protein: CATSHGGSWTDTQYF.

This clonotype was seen a few times. In DNA form, the CDR3 reads TGCGCCAGCAGTAGCGCGGGAGTGGCCGGGGAGCTGTTTTTT. Translation gives CASSSAGVAGELFF. J is TRBJ2-2 and V is TRBV10-2, with 7 positions matching TRBD2. V trimming: 5 bases; J trimming: 6 bases; junction bases outside the gene matches: 6. Germline V gene data show CDR1 as WSHSY and CDR2 as SAAADI. This CDR3 has 14 amino acids.

This chain links TRBV20-1 with TRBJ2-1; no clear D gene. The CDR3 covers 14 residues. V was clipped by 2 bases and J by 0 bases, with 8 bases between them. Germline V CDR1 and CDR2: DFQATT, SNEGSKA (reference sequence). The CDR3 sequence: CSARRRSSYNEQFF. The CDR3 DNA sequence: TGCAGTGCTAGACGTCGGTCCTCCTACAATGAGCAGTTCTTC.